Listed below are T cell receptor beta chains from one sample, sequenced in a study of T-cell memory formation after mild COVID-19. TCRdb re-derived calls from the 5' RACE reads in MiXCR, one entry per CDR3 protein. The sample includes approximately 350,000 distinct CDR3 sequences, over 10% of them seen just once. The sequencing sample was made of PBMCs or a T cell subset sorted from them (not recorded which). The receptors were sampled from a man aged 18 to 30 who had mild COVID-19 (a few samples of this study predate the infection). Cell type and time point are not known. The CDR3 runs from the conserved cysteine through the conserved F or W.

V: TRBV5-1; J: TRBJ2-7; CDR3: CASSMRPSRYEQYF
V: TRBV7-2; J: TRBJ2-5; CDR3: CASSYPKTSGGAQETQYF
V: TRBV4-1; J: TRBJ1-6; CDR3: CASSQVANSPLHF
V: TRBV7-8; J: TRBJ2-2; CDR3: CASKGRTDNTGELFF
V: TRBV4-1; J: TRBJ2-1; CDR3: CASSHYDIRSSYNEQFF
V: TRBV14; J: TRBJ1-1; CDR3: CASSLGPRTEAFF
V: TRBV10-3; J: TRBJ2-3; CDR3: CAAGLAGASDTQYF
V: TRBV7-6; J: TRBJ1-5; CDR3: CASSLSQNGQPQHF
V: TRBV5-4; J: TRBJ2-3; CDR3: CASSPTKRGLTDTQYF
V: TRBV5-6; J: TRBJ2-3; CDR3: CASRPRGTDTQYF
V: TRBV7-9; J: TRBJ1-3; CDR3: CASSLERALWSGNTIYF
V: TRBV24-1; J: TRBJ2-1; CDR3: CATSDLNGNEQFF
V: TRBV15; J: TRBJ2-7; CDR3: CATSREAGTPYEQYF
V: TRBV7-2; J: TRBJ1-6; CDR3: CASSLGGTYNSPLHF
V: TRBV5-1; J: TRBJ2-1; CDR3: CASSLAGPGMNEQFF
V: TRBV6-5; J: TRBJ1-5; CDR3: CASSYGGPYSNQPQHF
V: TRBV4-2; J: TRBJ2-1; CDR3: CASSQDFNNEQFF
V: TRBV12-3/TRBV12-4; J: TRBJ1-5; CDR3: CASSLGGSDQPQHF
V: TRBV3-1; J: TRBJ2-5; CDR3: CASSQVLGETQYF
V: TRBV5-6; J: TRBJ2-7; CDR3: CASSLVGAETYEQYF
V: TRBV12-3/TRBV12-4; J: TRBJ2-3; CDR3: CASSPTSWGTDTQYF
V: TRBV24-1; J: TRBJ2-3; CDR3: CATSGMPGRTTDTQYF
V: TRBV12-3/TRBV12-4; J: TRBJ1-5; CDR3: CATTRDINNQPQHF
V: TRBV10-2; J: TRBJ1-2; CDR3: CASSSRSQGSNYGYTF
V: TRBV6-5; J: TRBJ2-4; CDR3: CASSYSGTSGGGNIQYF
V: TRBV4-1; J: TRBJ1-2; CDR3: CASSQDPGDRGRDGYTF
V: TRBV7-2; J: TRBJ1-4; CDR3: CASRLGYLTNEKLFF
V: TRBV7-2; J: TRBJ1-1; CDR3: CASSLQVLNTEAFF